This TCR beta chain is drawn from a study of breast tumors, draining lymph nodes, adjacent tissues (dated by TCRdb to 2016 to 2017). For the study in its entirety: The study compared TCR beta repertoires across tumor, adjacent nontumor tissue and axillary lymph nodes from breast cancer patients. In human breast cancer, the study set out to evaluate how tumor, surrounding tissue and draining lymph node repertoires relate to one another and whether T cells may move between these sites.

Lymph node samples were obtained from the axillary draining lymph nodes of breast cancer patients. The sample was run on an Illumina HiSeq 2000. TCR beta chain libraries were generated through multiplex PCR amplification. High-throughput sequencing was used to analyze the amplified TCR beta chain products. Through fastp at Q25 and MiXCR, TCRdb rebuilt clones from the public reads, retaining in-frame beta chains. Every entry covers one CDR3 protein and lists the most common genes and DNA from its rows. The sample table holds over 130,000 distinct CDR3 sequences, of which approximately 30% were seen once. The ten biggest clones cover around 2.5% of the sample. On the study overall, not on this receptor specifically: Rather than being directly demonstrated, the conclusion that tumor T cells originate in lymph nodes was presented as consistent with a hypothesis. The similarity between tumor and nontumor tissue repertoires was significantly greater in luminal-like breast cancer than in basal-like breast cancer. Tumor T-cell repertoires showed less diversity than lymph node repertoires and more diversity than nontumor tissue repertoires, and tumor T-cell repertoires showed preferential V and J gene usage. The data were judged consistent with most tumor T cells deriving from the lymph node and then expanding within tumor tissue.

There are many counts of this clonotype. Its recognized antigen is unknown. No base quality values were provided; no much bigger clone lies one nucleotide off. This TCR derives from a female donor with breast cancer. Some clones in this sample may be carry-over from other donors' samples. What was sequenced was axillary lymph node tissue.

The DNA sequence is as follows: TGTGCCAGCAGTTACGACGGGACTCTTTCCTACGAGCAGTACTTC. The encoded protein is CASSYDGTLSYEQYF. The V gene is TRBV6-5 and the J gene is TRBJ2-7, and perhaps TRBD2 as D gene, on 6 matching bases. Measured from the cysteine to the phenylalanine, the CDR3 is 15 residues long. CDR3 DNA is the only sequence kept; it has 45 bases, read in frame from the first base. Taken from the germline V gene, the CDR1 and CDR2 loops are MNHEY and SVGAGI. V drops 2 bases and J drops 1 base, leaving 12 bases in between.